The rows below give T cell receptor beta chains drawn from one sample of a study of T cells in Graves' hyperthyroidism and ophthalmopathy. One entry per CDR3 protein results from TCRdb running MiXCR on the multiplex PCR reads. The sample carries about 640,000 distinct CDR3 sequences, around 21% recorded once. The sequencing sample was made of blood. The receptors originated from a man aged 25 to 45 with Graves' ophthalmopathy. CDR3s include the opening cysteine and the closing phenylalanine or tryptophan. The D gene is left open where the match is weak. Where a row states a size, it is once, few, many or the class of an expanded clone; other rows omit it.

j_call	v_call	d_call	clone_size	cdr3_aa	cdr3_nt
TRBJ1-1	TRBV5-1	-	few	CASSLISDRPNTEAFF	TGCGCCAGCAGCTTAATAAGCGACAGGCCGAACACTGAAGCTTTCTTT
TRBJ2-1	TRBV13	-	few	CASSPGIRAYNERFF	TGTGCCAGCAGCCCGGGAATTAGAGCCTACAATGAGCGGTTCTTC
TRBJ1-4	TRBV5-1	-	few	CASSAQGEKLFF	TGCGCCAGCAGCGCCCAGGGTGAAAAACTGTTTTTT
TRBJ2-5	TRBV7-8	-	-	CASSFRASVGETQYF	TGTGCCAGCAGCTTTCGGGCTAGCGTTGGAGAGACCCAGTACTTC
TRBJ2-6	TRBV5-1	-	-	CASRRDGPSGANVLTF	TGCGCCAGCAGGCGGGACGGACCATCGGGGGCCAACGTCCTGACTTTC
TRBJ2-2	TRBV18	-	many	CASSPPGLHTGELFF	TGTGCCAGCTCACCACCGGGACTTCACACCGGGGAGCTGTTTTTT
TRBJ2-7	TRBV6-2/TRBV6-3	-	few	CASTTGFSYEQYF	TGTGCCAGCACCACAGGTTTCTCCTACGAGCAGTACTTC
TRBJ2-1	TRBV7-9	-	many	CASSPGPSSYNEQFF	TGTGCCAGCAGCCCCGGACCTAGCTCCTACAATGAGCAGTTCTTC
TRBJ2-3	TRBV29-1	-	-	CSGRKGGTRTDTQYF	TGCAGCGGGAGAAAGGGGGGTACCCGCACAGATACGCAGTATTTT
TRBJ2-2	TRBV7-9	-	-	CASTPTANTGELFF	TGTGCCAGCACCCCGACAGCGAACACCGGGGAGCTGTTTTTT
TRBJ2-5	TRBV28	-	many	CAVRGGGETQYF	TGTGCCGTCAGAGGAGGGGGAGAGACCCAGTACTTC
TRBJ2-6	TRBV27	-	few	CASSRTGRESGANVLTF	TGTGCCAGCAGTCGGACAGGGAGGGAATCTGGGGCCAACGTCCTGACTTTC
TRBJ1-6	TRBV4-1	-	-	CASSQDLWSSYNSPLHF	TGCGCCAGCAGCCAAGATTTGTGGAGCTCCTATAATTCACCCCTCCACTTT
TRBJ1-3	TRBV2	-	few	CASSDGRTLYF	TGTGCCAGCAGTGATGGAAGAACTTTATATTTT
TRBJ2-3	TRBV5-1	TRBD2	-	CASSSSALTGGGDTQYF	TGCGCCAGCAGCTCCTCAGCCCTGACAGGCGGGGGGGATACGCAGTATTTT
TRBJ2-1	TRBV12-3/TRBV12-4	TRBD2	-	CASRPAGGGGEQFF	TGTGCCAGCAGACCAGCGGGAGGGGGGGGTGAGCAGTTCTTC
TRBJ1-1	TRBV5-5	-	many	CASRYNGRENTEAFF	TGTGCCAGCAGATATAACGGGAGGGAGAACACTGAAGCTTTCTTT
TRBJ1-3	TRBV10-3	TRBD1	few	CAINRGENSGNTIYF	TGTGCCATCAACAGGGGCGAGAACTCTGGAAACACCATATATTTT
TRBJ2-1	TRBV28	TRBD2	many	CASSSLRASGVNEQFF	TGTGCCAGCAGTTCCCTGAGGGCTAGCGGGGTCAATGAGCAGTTCTTC
TRBJ2-7	TRBV6-2/TRBV6-3	-	-	CASSLRKEQYF	TGTGCCAGCAGCCTCCGGAAAGAGCAGTACTTC
TRBJ2-7	TRBV29-1	TRBD1	-	CSVADRESYEQYF	TGCAGCGTTGCGGACAGGGAGAGCTACGAGCAGTACTTC
TRBJ2-1	TRBV28	-	many	CASNSYNEQFF	TGTGCCAGCAATAGTTACAATGAGCAGTTCTTC
TRBJ2-7	TRBV24-1	-	-	CAASELGEQYF	TGTGCCGCCAGTGAATTAGGGGAGCAGTACTTC
TRBJ2-3	TRBV29-1	-	few	CSVGGKVTDTQYF	TGCAGCGTTGGAGGGAAGGTCACAGATACGCAGTATTTT
TRBJ1-5	TRBV6-1	TRBD1	many	CATGGNQPQHF	TGTGCCACAGGGGGTAATCAGCCCCAGCATTTT
TRBJ2-3	TRBV29-1	-	-	CSVRLGGRGDTQYF	TGCAGCGTCCGGCTGGGGGGGCGCGGGGATACGCAGTATTTT
TRBJ1-1	TRBV20-1	-	many	CSATGTSMNTEAFF	TGCAGTGCTACAGGGACATCTATGAACACTGAAGCTTTCTTT
TRBJ2-3	TRBV10-3	-	-	CAISPPAGTQYF	TGTGCCATCAGCCCGCCGGCAGGTACGCAGTATTTT